This T cell receptor beta chain was identified in a study of OX40 agonist ivuxolimab in advanced cancers. Study information: The dose-escalation group included hepatocellular carcinoma, melanoma, renal cell carcinoma and head and neck cancer. Notes on the study in general: It was not determined which antigens were specifically recognized by the peripheral T cells that had undergone clonal expansion.

V trimming: 8 bases; J trimming: 7 bases; junction bases outside the gene matches: 10. The CDR3 is 14 amino acids. Germline V lookup: CDR1 SGHVS, CDR2 FQNEAQ. A remark on this clone: Antigen: not known.

Using immunoSEQ multiplex PCR, the repertoire was profiled, and TCRdb retains in-frame clones only, with some absent. The sample includes about 63,000 clones, roughly nine tenths of them seen just once. Sequenced here: CD4+ or CD8+ T cells sorted from blood, sampled in a trial of the OX40 agonist ivuxolimab. The V call is TRBV7-8, the J call TRBJ2-3, with 9 bases identical to TRBD2. The source is an adult with an advanced solid tumor such as melanoma, head and neck, liver or kidney cancer. CDR3 loop: CASSLAGEQHTQYF. In DNA, the CDR3 is TGTGCCAGCTCCTTAGCGGGGGAGCAGCATACGCAGTATTTT.